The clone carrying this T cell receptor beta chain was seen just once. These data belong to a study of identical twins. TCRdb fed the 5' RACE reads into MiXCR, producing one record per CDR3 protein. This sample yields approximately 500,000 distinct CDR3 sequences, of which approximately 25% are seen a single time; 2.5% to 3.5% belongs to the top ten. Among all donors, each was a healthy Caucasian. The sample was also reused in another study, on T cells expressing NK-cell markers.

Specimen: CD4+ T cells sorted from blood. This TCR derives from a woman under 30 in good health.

The CDR3 region has the DNA TGCGCCAGCAGTCAGCGGGAGTCCCCCTACAATGAGCAGTTCTTC. Protein: CASSQRESPYNEQFF. J is TRBJ2-1 and V is TRBV4-1; 8 bases agree with TRBD2. Germline loops: CDR1 MGHRA, CDR2 YSYEKL. CDR3 size: 15 residues. With 6 bases clipped from V and 2 bases from J, the junction kept 6 bases outside the gene matches.